One sample yielded the 10 T cell receptor beta chains listed below, sequenced in a study of shared clonotypes between healthy human individuals (dated by TCRdb to the early 2020s). Libraries came from the immunoSEQ multiplex PCR assay. Here the immuneACCESS table is served through TCRdb, limited to in-frame sequences with V and J called. Missing clones are a known gap in these copies; in checked studies unresolved V genes cover under half, and the rest lacks a known reason. This sample gives over a million clones in total; approximately 68% of them show up just once. Together, the top ten hold roughly 1.5% of the sample. The sample consisted of memory CD4+ T cells sorted from blood. The sample's cell subset or site, from its label and the paper: CD45RA-negative fraction. Receptors were obtained from a man aged 18 to 30 in good health.

The chain has TRBV2 and TRBJ1-1, with 9 bases identical to TRBD1. The J segment lost 4 bases and the V segment lost 5 bases, leaving 2 bases of the junction unmatched. The CDR3 length is 13 residues. From germline, CDR1 is SNHLY and CDR2 FYNNEI. The CDR3 region has the DNA TGTGCCAGCAGTTCACAGGGGGCCACTGAAGCTTTCTTT. Its protein is CASSSQGATEAFF. Full variable domain (missing parts from reference TRBV2 and TRBJ1-1): EPEVTQTPSHQVTQMGQEVILRCVPISNHLYFYWYRQILGQKVEFLVSFYNNEISEKSEIFDDQFSVERPDGSNFTLKIRSTKLEDSAMYFCASSSQGATEAFFGQGTRLTVV.

The chain employs TRBV18 and TRBJ1-1; no clear D. CDR1 and CDR2 from the germline V gene are KGHSH and LQKENI. The CDR3 consists of 17 residues. V lost 2 bases, J lost 3 bases, and 19 bases lay in between. CDR3 DNA sequence: TGTGCCAGCTCACCATTTTCAGGTGTCGGAACTTACACTGAAGCTTTCTTT. This gives the protein CASSPFSGVGTYTEAFF.

This clone was seen ten or more times. The chain joins TRBV19 to TRBJ2-4; D is unclear. Trimming removed 0 bases from V and 2 bases from J, with 5 bases in between. This CDR3 spans 14 amino acids. Germline V lookup: CDR1 LNHDA, CDR2 SQIVND (reference sequence). This CDR3 reads CASSIETTKNIQYF. The CDR3, as DNA: TGTGCCAGTAGTATAGAGACCACCAAAAACATTCAGTACTTC.

The rearrangement uses TRBV11-2 and TRBJ1-1; 10 nucleotides align to TRBD1. V dropped 5 bases and J dropped 3; count of bases not matched to a gene: 3. The CDR3 loop spans 14 amino acids. The germline gives CDR1 SGHAT, CDR2 FQNNGV. This chain's CDR3 is CASSPDRGDTEAFF. The CDR3 DNA sequence: TGTGCCAGCAGCCCGGACAGGGGGGACACTGAAGCTTTCTTT.

DNA of the CDR3: TGTGCCAGTAGCATGTCGAGAGCGGGAGCTAGGAATGAGCAGTTCTTC. Its protein product is CASSMSRAGARNEQFF. This chain connects TRBV19 to TRBJ2-1, with 8 bases fitting TRBD2. V lost 6 bases to trimming and J lost 7 bases; unmatched junction nucleotides: 14. CDR1 and CDR2 (germline): LNHDA, SQIVND (reference sequence). The CDR3 contains 16 residues.

V usage is TRBV27 and J usage is TRBJ2-1; weak D call: TRBD2 (6 bases). Trimming removed 5 bases at V and 4 bases at J, with 18 bases between. Germline-derived CDR1 and CDR2 are MNHEY and SMNVEV (reference sequence). This CDR3 has 16 amino acids. This chain's CDR3 is CASSRGGLQSYNEQFF. In nucleotides, the CDR3 is TGTGCCAGCAGTCGAGGAGGGCTTCAGTCATACAATGAGCAGTTCTTC.

The rearrangement joins TRBV27 to TRBJ2-7; 7 bases are a match to TRBD1. The CDR3 totals 15 residues. V trimming: 1 base; J trimming: 6 bases; junction bases outside the gene matches: 9. The germline V gene encodes CDR1 MNHEY and CDR2 SMNVEV (reference sequence). The CDR3 reads CASSLYPGGTSEQYF. The CDR3 DNA reads TGTGCCAGCAGTTTATACCCAGGGGGAACCTCCGAGCAGTACTTC.

The chain carries TRBV15 and TRBJ1-6, with 7 bases identical to TRBD1. This CDR3 spans 17 amino acids. Per the germline V gene, CDR1 is LNHNV and CDR2 is YYDKDF (reference sequence). Germline trimming cut 0 bases from V and 10 bases from J; bases unmatched to any gene: 12. In DNA, the CDR3 is TGTGCCACCAGCAGAGATCTACCGGCAGGGGGTAAATCACCCCTCCACTTT. It is translated as CATSRDLPAGGKSPLHF. Supplemented by reference TRBV15 and TRBJ1-6, the full variable domain reads DAMVIQNPRYQVTQFGKPVTLSCSQTLNHNVMYWYQQKSSQAPKLLFHYYDKDFNNEADTPDNFQSRRPNTSFCFLDIRSPGLGDTAMYLCATSRDLPAGGKSPLHFGNGTRLTVT.

The V and J genes are TRBV5-1 and TRBJ2-2; TRBD2 agrees at 8 bases. V was clipped by 4 bases and J by 2 bases; unmatched bases: 10. The germline gives CDR1 SGHRS, CDR2 YFSETQ. The CDR3 length is 17 residues. The CDR3 is CASSRQASGGNTGELFF. In nucleotides, the CDR3 is TGCGCCAGCAGCCGCCAGGCAAGCGGGGGTAACACCGGGGAGCTGTTTTTT.

The V call is TRBV28, the J call TRBJ1-1; D is unclear. Germline lookup yields CDR1 MDHEN and CDR2 SYDVKM. V lost 5 bases to trimming and J lost 2 bases, with 9 bases between them. The CDR3 has 13 amino acids. CDR3 nucleotide sequence: TGTGCCAGCAGTAACGACGTTAACACTGAAGCTTTCTTT. Translating it yields CASSNDVNTEAFF. Together with reference TRBV28 and TRBJ1-1, the CDR3 gives the full variable domain: DVKVTQSSRYLVKRTGEKVFLECVQDMDHENMFWYRQDPGLGLRLIYFSYDVKMKEKGDIPEGYSVSREKKERFSLILESASTNQTSMYLCASSNDVNTEAFFGQGTRLTVV.